The 15 T cell receptor beta chains given below trace back to one sample, sequenced in a study of T cells after yellow fever vaccination. TCRdb reprocessed the 5' RACE reads with MiXCR, giving one entry per CDR3 protein. The table records some 99,000 distinct CDR3 sequences, 5.8% of them present only once. Specimen: CD8+ T cells sorted from PBMCs, collected 10 days after the yellow fever booster vaccination. The receptors were sampled from a man younger than 30 who received the YFV17D yellow fever vaccine.

The rearrangement uses TRBV10-3 and TRBJ2-2; 8 positions agree with TRBD2. Trimming at V came to 8 bases and at J to 6 bases, leaving 8 bases not matched to a gene. Germline CDR1 reads ENHRY; CDR2 reads SYGVKD. This CDR3 has 14 amino acids. DNA for the CDR3: TGTGCCATCGCCCCGGGAGGGGTTGCCGGGGAGCTGTTTTTT. This gives the protein CAIAPGGVAGELFF.

This clonotype has just a few counts. The gene calls are TRBV9 and TRBJ2-1; possibly TRBD2 for D (6 bases). Germline-derived CDR1 and CDR2 are SGDLS and YYNGEE. The CDR3 has 13 residues. V lost 4 bases and J lost 9, with 14 bases in between. CDR3 sequence (DNA): TGTGCCAGCAGCCCCGGAGGGGCGGGTGAGCAGTTCTTC. Residues: CASSPGGAGEQFF.

This clonotype was seen at least ten times. J is TRBJ2-2 and V is TRBV4-2; no firm D call. This CDR3 has 17 residues. In germline, CDR1 is LGHNA, CDR2 YNFKEQ. Trimming left V 0 bases short and J 0 bases short, with 11 bases between. The DNA of the CDR3 is TGTGCCAGCAGCCAAGAAGGCCGCCAGGCGAACACCGGGGAGCTGTTTTTT. This encodes CASSQEGRQANTGELFF.

This chain joins TRBV20-1 and TRBJ2-7; 7 nucleotides line up with TRBD1. Germline CDR1 is DFQATT and CDR2 is SNEGSKA (reference sequence). This CDR3 comprises 13 residues. The junction had 6 bases not matched to a gene; V was cut back by 5 bases and J by 2 bases. This chain's CDR3 is CSADGTEPYEQYV. The DNA of the CDR3 is TGCAGTGCTGACGGGACAGAGCCCTACGAGCAGTACGTC.

This clonotype was counted a few times. The chain employs TRBV2 and TRBJ2-5; 8 bases are a match to TRBD2. Germline-derived CDR1 and CDR2 are SNHLY and FYNNEI. The CDR3 covers 15 residues. Trimming removed 6 bases from V and 2 bases from J; junction bases left unmatched: 8. The CDR3 coding sequence is TGTGCCAGCAGCCGCCACGAGCGGGGGCAAGAGACCCAGTACTTC. Amino acids: CASSRHERGQETQYF.

The chain is built from TRBV15 and TRBJ1-2; D possibly corresponds to TRBD1 (6 bases). This CDR3 is 13 amino acids long. V was cut by 4 bases and J by 4 bases, with 10 bases left in between. CDR1 is LNHNV and CDR2 is YYDKDF in the germline V gene (reference sequence). The CDR3 DNA is TGTGCCACCAGCATACAGGGTACCTATGGCTACACCTTC. Its protein product is CATSIQGTYGYTF.

The chain links TRBV12-3 or TRBV12-4 to TRBJ1-6; TRBD1 is a possible D gene (5 bases). The CDR3 is made up of 15 amino acids. V shed 3 bases and J shed 0 bases, with 6 bases lying between them. CDR3 protein: CASSLGVSYNSPLHF. The CDR3 coding sequence is TGTGCCAGCAGTTTGGGGGTCTCCTATAATTCACCCCTCCACTTT.

In this sample, this clonotype turned up a few times. The CDR3 DNA is TGTGCCAGCAGCGTAGGGAGACTAACCAGCACAGATACGCAGTATTTT. Residues: CASSVGRLTSTDTQYF. The chain links TRBV9 to TRBJ2-3; D may be TRBD2 (5 bases). Trimming removed 0 bases from V and 0 bases from J, with 11 bases in between. CDR3 length: 16 amino acids. Per the germline V gene, CDR1 is SGDLS and CDR2 is YYNGEE.

The V gene is TRBV27, the J gene TRBJ1-2, with D possibly TRBD1 on 6 matching bases. The germline V and J ends were trimmed by 6 bases and 5 bases, with 19 bases remaining between them. Germline CDR1 is MNHEY and CDR2 is SMNVEV (reference sequence). CDR3 length: 15 residues. This CDR3 reads CASSLSGGRLYGYTF. The CDR3 DNA is TGTGCCAGCAGCCTGTCGGGGGGGCGTTTATATGGCTACACCTTC.

This clonotype was observed many times. The chain has TRBV2 and TRBJ1-1; 7 nucleotides line up with TRBD1. This CDR3 contains 15 residues. Germline V gene lookup returns CDR1 SNHLY and CDR2 FYNNEI. V was clipped by 7 bases and J by 3 bases; unmatched bases: 11. The CDR3: CASNLRQGSHTEAFF. CDR3 coding DNA: TGTGCCAGCAACTTACGACAGGGAAGTCACACTGAAGCTTTCTTT.

J is TRBJ1-2 and V is TRBV11-2, with D perhaps matching TRBD1 (5 bases). This CDR3 is built from 17 residues. The V end lost 5 bases, the J end lost 0 bases, and 19 bases lay between the germline ends. CDR1 and CDR2 (germline): SGHAT, FQNNGV. CDR3 region: CASSRRDGVPANYGYTF. The CDR3 nucleotides are TGTGCCAGCAGCCGGCGGGACGGAGTCCCAGCTAACTATGGCTACACCTTC.

This clonotype was recorded a few times. V is TRBV23-1 and J is TRBJ2-3; D might be TRBD1 (6 bases). TRBV23-1 is an ORF for which the function is uncertain. Trimming removed 8 bases from V and 1 base from J, with 16 bases in between. The CDR3 has 15 residues. In DNA form, the CDR3 reads TGCGCCAGCCCCGCATCCCACAGGGGCACAGATACGCAGTATTTT. It is translated as CASPASHRGTDTQYF.

The chain has TRBV29-1 and TRBJ2-7, with TRBD1 identical over 10 bases. CDR3 length: 15 residues. In germline, CDR1 is SQVTM, CDR2 ANQGSEA. The V gene end was trimmed by 6 bases and the J gene end by 0 bases; junction bases not matched to a gene: 8. The DNA of the CDR3 is TGCAGCGTCTTGACAGGGGGCCTATTCTCCTACGAGCAGTACTTC. Translating gives CSVLTGGLFSYEQYF.

This clonotype turned up a few times. The chain combines TRBV20-1 with TRBJ2-3, with D tentatively TRBD1 or TRBD2 (5 bases each). There are 14 residues in the CDR3. V was pared by 4 bases and J by 2 bases, with 13 bases between. Germline assignment: CDR1 DFQATT and CDR2 SNEGSKA (reference sequence). Written as DNA, the CDR3 is TGCAGTGCTAACGGGGCAGCAAACACAGATACGCAGTATTTT. Protein product: CSANGAANTDTQYF.

This clonotype has more than one count but fewer than ten. The V and J genes are TRBV7-9 and TRBJ2-3; D is undetermined. Trimming left V 5 bases short and J 10 bases short, with 10 bases between. There are 11 residues in the CDR3. The V gene's germline CDR1 is SEHNR and CDR2 FQNEAQ (reference sequence). The CDR3 DNA reads as TGTGCCAGCAGCCTAGAGGTGGCGCAGTATTTT. Its translation is CASSLEVAQYF.